This record covers a single TCR beta chain. Original handling: Quantification of nucleated cells was approximated via reference gene primer amplification. The repertoire was sequenced with immunoSEQ multiplex PCR; TCRdb's copy has only in-frame clones and lacks some. For V, J and clone size, that table is used; D and trimming come from the DNA. The repertoire holds some 130,000 clones, with about four fifths as singletons. This record belongs to a study of blood T cell repertoires in COVID-19. Looking at the study overall: There were acute and convalescent COVID-19 samples, and they came from the United States, Italy and Spain.

This study enrolled people aged about 18 to 95 from under 25 US geographic areas. Germline V gene lookup returns CDR1 SGHRS and CDR2 YFSETQ. The CDR3 has 15 residues. V dropped 4 bases and J dropped 8; count of bases not matched to a gene: 8. This chain joins TRBV5-1 and TRBJ1-6; 8 bases fit TRBD1. The sequenced material came from PBMCs or T cells enriched from blood (not recorded which). The clonotype originates from a man aged 35 to 55 with acute COVID-19. CDR3 in DNA: TGCGCCAGCAGCCCCTGGGGACAGGCGGATTCACCCCTCCACTTT. Encoded protein: CASSPWGQADSPLHF.